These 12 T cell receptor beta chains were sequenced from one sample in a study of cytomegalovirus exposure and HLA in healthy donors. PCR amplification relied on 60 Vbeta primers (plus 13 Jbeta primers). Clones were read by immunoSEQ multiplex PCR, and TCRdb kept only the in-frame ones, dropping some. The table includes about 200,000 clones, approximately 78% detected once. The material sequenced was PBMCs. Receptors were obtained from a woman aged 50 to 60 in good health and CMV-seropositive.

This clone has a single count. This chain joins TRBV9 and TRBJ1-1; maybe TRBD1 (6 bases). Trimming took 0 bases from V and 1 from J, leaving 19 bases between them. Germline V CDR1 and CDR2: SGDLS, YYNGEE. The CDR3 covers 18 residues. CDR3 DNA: TGTGCCAGCAGCGTAGAGGAGCTTGGGGACAAAAGGAACACTGAAGCTTTCTTT. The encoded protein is CASSVEELGDKRNTEAFF.

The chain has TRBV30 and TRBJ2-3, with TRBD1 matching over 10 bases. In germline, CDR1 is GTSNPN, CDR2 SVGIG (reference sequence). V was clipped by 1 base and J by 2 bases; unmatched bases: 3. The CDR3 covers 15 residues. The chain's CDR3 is CAWSGQGALTDTQYF. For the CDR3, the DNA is TGTGCCTGGAGTGGACAGGGGGCTCTCACAGATACGCAGTATTTT.

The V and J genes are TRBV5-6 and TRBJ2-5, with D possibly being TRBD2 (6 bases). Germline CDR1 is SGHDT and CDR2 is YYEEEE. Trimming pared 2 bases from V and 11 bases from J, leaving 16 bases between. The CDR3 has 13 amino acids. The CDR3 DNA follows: TGTGCCAGCAGCTTACGGGGGTCTTATGAGCAGTACTTC. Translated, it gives CASSLRGSYEQYF.

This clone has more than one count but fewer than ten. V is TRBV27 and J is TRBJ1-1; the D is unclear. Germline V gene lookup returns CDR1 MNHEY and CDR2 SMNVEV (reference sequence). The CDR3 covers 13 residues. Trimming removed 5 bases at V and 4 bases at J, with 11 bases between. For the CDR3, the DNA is TGTGCCAGCAGTATTAACGGAGGCACTGAAGCTTTCTTT. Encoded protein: CASSINGGTEAFF.

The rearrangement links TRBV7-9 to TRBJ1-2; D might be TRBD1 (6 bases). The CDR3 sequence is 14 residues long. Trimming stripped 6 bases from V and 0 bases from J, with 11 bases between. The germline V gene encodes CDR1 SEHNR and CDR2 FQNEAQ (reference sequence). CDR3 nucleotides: TGTGCCAGCAGTAATGCAGGGGCTAACTATGGCTACACCTTC. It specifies CASSNAGANYGYTF.

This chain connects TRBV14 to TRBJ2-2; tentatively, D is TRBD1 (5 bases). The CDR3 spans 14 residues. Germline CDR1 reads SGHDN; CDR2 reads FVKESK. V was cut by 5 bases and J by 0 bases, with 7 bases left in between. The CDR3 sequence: CASSRGTNTGELFF. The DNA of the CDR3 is TGTGCCAGCAGCAGGGGAACGAACACCGGGGAGCTGTTTTTT.

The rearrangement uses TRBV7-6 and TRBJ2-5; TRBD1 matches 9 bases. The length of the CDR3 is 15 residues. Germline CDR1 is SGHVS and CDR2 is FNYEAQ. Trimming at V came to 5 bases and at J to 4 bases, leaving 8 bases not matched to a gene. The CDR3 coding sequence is TGTGCCAGCAGCCCAGGGGGGACAGGGTTAGAGACCCAGTACTTC. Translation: CASSPGGTGLETQYF. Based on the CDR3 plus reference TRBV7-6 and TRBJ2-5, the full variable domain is GAGVSQSPRYKVTKRGQDVALRCDPISGHVSLYWYRQALGQGPEFLTYFNYEAQQDKSGLPNDRFSAERPEGSISTLTIQRTEQRDSAMYRCASSPGGTGLETQYFGPGTRLLVL.

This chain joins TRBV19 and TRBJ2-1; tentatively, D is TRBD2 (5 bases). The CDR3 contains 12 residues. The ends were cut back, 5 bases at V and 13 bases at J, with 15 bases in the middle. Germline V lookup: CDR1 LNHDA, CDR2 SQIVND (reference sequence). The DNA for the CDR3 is TGTGCCAGTAGTCCCCGGGAAGGGAATCAGTTCTTC. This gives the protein CASSPREGNQFF.

The CDR3 DNA reads as TGTGCCAGCAGTGGCGGGGGGTTAGGAGAAACTGAAGCTTTCTTT. Its translation is CASSGGGLGETEAFF. The rearrangement uses TRBV6-1 and TRBJ1-1; the D gene is possibly TRBD1 (5 bases). The CDR3 consists of 15 residues. V lost 4 bases and J 5 bases, leaving 17 bases between the germline ends. Germline V gene lookup returns CDR1 MNHNS and CDR2 SASEGT.

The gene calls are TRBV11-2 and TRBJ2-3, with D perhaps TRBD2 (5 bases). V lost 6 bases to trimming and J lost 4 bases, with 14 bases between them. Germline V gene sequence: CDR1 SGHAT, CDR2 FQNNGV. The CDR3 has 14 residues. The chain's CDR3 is CASRLTRRADTQYF. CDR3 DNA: TGTGCCAGCAGGCTCACTAGAAGAGCAGATACGCAGTATTTT.

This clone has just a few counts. DNA for the CDR3: TGTGCCAGTAGTCCCGGGTCCGAAGTTTATGGCTACACCTTC. Protein: CASSPGSEVYGYTF. The chain uses TRBV19 and TRBJ1-2, with no clear D. This CDR3 is 14 amino acids long. V was trimmed by 5 bases and J by 5 bases, leaving 15 bases between them. Germline CDR1 reads LNHDA; CDR2 reads SQIVND (reference sequence).

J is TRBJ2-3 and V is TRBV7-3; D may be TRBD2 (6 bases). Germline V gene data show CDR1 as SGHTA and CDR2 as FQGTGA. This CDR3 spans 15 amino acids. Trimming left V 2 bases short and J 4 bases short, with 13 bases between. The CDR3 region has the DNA TGTGCCAGCAGCTTAGGCCCCCCGGGAGCAGATACGCAGTATTTT. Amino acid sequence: CASSLGPPGADTQYF.